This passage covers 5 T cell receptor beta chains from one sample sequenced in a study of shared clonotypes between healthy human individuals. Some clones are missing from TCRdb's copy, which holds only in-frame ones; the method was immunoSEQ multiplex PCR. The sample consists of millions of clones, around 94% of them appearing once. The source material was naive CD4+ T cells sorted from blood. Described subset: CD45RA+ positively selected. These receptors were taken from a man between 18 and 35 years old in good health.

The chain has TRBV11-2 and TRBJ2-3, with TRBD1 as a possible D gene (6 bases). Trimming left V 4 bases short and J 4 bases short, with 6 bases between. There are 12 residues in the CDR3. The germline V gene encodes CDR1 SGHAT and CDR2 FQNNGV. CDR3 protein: CASSWGPDTQYF. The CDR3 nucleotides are TGTGCCAGCAGCTGGGGGCCAGATACGCAGTATTTT.

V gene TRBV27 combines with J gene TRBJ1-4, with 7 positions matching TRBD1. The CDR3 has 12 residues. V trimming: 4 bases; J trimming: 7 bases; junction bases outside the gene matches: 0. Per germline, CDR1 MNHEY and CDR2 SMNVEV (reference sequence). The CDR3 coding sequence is TGTGCCAGCAGTTACAGGGGTGAAAAACTGTTTTTT. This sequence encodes CASSYRGEKLFF.

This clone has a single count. The CDR3 region has the DNA TGTGCCAGCAGCCCGGGGGACAGGGGGCCCACCGGGGAGCTGTTTTTT. Translating it yields CASSPGDRGPTGELFF. The chain employs TRBV7-2 and TRBJ2-2; 12 nucleotides agree with TRBD1. V shed 5 bases, J shed 4 bases, and the junction held 5 bases outside the gene matches. Germline CDR1 is SGHTA and CDR2 is FQGNSA. The CDR3 has 16 residues.

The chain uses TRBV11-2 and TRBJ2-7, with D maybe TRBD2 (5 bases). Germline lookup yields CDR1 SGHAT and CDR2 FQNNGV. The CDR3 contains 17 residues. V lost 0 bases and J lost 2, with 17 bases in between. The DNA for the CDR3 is TGTGCCAGCAGCTTAGAGGGCGGGTTTCCTCCCGCCTACGAGCAGTACTTC. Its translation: CASSLEGGFPPAYEQYF.

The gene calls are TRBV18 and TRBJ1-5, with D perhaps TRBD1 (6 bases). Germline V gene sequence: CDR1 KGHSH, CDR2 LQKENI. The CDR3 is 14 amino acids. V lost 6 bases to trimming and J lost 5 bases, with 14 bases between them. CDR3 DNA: TGTGCCAGCTCCCCCGGACAGTCAGATCAGCCCCAGCATTTT. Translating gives CASSPGQSDQPQHF.